The clone carrying this T cell receptor (beta chain) showed up just a few times. The antigen is unknown. This sample is part of a study of cytotoxic CD8 clonotypes in ibrutinib-treated CLL. Study-wide results and limits: Starting clonality was above that of age-matched healthy donors and tracked circulating CD8+ T-cell counts.

CDR1 PRHDT and CDR2 FYEKMQ come from the germline V gene (reference sequence). This CDR3 spans 13 amino acids. V gave up 4 bases and J gave up 7 bases; unmatched junction bases: 4. Libraries were prepared by immunoSEQ multiplex PCR; TCRdb keeps only in-frame clonotypes and omits some of them. The sample includes 65,000 to 95,000 clones, around 83% of them seen just once. The sequence came from a human donor with chronic lymphocytic leukemia. The V and J genes are TRBV13 and TRBJ2-5; 9 bases align to TRBD1. The starting material was PBMCs, obtained before ibrutinib treatment. The CDR3 spells CASSSGQGGTQYF. The CDR3 bases are TGTGCCAGCAGCTCGGGACAGGGCGGGACCCAGTACTTC.